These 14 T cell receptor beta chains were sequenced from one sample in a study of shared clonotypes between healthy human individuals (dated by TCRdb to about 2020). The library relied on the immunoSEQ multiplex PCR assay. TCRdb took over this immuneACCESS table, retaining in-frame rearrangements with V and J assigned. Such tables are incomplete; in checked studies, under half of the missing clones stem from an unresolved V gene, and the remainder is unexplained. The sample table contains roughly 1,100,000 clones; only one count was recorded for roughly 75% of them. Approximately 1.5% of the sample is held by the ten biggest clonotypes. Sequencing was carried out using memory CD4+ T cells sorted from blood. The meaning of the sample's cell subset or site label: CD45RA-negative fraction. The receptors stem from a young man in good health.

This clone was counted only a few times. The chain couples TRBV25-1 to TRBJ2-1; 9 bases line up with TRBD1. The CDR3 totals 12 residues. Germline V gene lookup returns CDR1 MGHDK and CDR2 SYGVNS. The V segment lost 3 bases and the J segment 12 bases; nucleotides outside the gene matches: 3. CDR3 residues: CASSDVGQGQFF. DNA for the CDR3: TGTGCCAGCAGTGACGTGGGACAGGGGCAGTTCTTC.

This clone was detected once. DNA of the CDR3: TGTGCCAGTAAGGGATCGGCGATAGGGCTCCAAGAGACCCAGTACTTC. This gives the protein CASKGSAIGLQETQYF. J is TRBJ2-5 and V is TRBV19; D unclear. Germline CDR1 is LNHDA and CDR2 is SQIVND (reference sequence). Trimming stripped 7 bases from V and 1 base from J, with 19 bases between. CDR3 length: 16 amino acids.

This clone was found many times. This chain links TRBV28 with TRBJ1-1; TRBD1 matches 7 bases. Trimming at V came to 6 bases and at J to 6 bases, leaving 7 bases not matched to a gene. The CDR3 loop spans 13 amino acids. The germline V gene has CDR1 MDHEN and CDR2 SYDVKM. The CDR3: CASRKGQSSEAFF. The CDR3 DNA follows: TGTGCCAGCAGAAAGGGACAGAGCTCTGAAGCTTTCTTT. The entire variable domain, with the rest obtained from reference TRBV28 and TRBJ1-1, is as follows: DVKVTQSSRYLVKRTGEKVFLECVQDMDHENMFWYRQDPGLGLRLIYFSYDVKMKEKGDIPEGYSVSREKKERFSLILESASTNQTSMYLCASRKGQSSEAFFGQGTRLTVV.

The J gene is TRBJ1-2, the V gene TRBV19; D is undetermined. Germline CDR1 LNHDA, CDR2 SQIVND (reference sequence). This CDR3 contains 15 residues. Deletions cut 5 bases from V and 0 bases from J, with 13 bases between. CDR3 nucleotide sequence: TGTGCCAGTAGTTCAGATACCACTTCTAACTATGGCTACACCTTC. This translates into CASSSDTTSNYGYTF.

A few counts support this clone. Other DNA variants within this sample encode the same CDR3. The CDR3 nucleotides are TGTGCCAGCAGTTTACTACAGGGAGCCAATGAGCAGTTCTTC. Protein sequence: CASSLLQGANEQFF. This sequence joins TRBV28 and TRBJ2-1, with D perhaps matching TRBD1 (6 bases). Per germline, CDR1 MDHEN and CDR2 SYDVKM. V lost 2 bases and J lost 6, with 11 bases in between. The CDR3 runs 14 residues.

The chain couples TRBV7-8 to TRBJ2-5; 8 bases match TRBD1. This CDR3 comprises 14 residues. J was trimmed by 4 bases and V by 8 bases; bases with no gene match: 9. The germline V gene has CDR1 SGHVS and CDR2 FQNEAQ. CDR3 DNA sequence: TGTGCCAGCTCCGCGGGACAGGCGAGAGAGACCCAGTACTTC. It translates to CASSAGQARETQYF.

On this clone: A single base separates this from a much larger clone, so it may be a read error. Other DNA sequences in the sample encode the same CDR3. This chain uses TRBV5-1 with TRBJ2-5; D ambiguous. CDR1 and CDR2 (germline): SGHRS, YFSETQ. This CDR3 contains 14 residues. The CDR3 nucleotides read TGTGCCAGCAGCTTGGAGCGAATCCAAGAGACCCAGTACTTC. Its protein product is CASSLERIQETQYF.

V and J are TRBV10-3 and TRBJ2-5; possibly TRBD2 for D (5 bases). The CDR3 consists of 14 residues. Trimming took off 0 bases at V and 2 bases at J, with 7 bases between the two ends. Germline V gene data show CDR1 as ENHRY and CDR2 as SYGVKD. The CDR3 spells CAISESGVQETQYF. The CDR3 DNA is TGTGCCATCAGTGAGTCGGGAGTACAAGAGACCCAGTACTTC.

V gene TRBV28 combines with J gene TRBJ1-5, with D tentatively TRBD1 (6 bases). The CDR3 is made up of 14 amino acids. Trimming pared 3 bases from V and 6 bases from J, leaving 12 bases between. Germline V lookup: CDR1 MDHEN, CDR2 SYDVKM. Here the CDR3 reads CASSFWSGAQPQHF. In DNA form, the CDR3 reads TGTGCCAGCAGTTTTTGGTCAGGGGCTCAGCCCCAGCATTTT.

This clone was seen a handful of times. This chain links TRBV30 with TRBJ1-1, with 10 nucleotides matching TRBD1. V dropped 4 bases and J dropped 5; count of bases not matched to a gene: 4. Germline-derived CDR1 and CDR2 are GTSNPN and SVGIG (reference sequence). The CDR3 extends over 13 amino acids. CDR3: CAWTGQGLTEAFF. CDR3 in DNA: TGTGCCTGGACGGGACAGGGGTTGACTGAAGCTTTCTTT.

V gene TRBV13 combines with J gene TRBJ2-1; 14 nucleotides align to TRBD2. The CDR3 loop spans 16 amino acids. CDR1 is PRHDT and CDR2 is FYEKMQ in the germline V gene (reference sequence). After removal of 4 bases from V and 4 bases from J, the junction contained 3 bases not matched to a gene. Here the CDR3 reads CASSSRTSGRYNEQFF. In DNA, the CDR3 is TGTGCCAGCAGCTCCCGGACTAGCGGGAGGTACAATGAGCAGTTCTTC.

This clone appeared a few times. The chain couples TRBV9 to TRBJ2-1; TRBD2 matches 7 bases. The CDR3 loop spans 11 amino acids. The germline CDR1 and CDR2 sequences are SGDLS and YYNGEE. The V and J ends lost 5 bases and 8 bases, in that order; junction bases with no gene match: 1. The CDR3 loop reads CASSLADEQFF. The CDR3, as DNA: TGTGCCAGCAGTCTAGCGGATGAGCAGTTCTTC.

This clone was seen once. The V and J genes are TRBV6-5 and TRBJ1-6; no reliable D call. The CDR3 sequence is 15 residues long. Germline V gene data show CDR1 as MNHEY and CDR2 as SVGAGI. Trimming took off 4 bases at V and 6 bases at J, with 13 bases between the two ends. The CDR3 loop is CASSSEGGGNSPLHF. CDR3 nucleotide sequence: TGTGCCAGCAGTTCTGAGGGAGGAGGTAATTCACCCCTCCACTTT.

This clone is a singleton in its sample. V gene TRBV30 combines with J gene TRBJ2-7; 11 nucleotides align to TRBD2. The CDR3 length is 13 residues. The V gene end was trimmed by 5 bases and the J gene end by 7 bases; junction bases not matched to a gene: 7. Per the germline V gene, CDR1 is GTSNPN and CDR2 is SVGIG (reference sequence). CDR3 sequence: CAWATSGIFEQYF. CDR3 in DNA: TGTGCCTGGGCGACTAGCGGGATTTTTGAGCAGTACTTC. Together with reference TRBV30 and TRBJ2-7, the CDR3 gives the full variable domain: SQTIHQWPATLVQPVGSPLSLECTVEGTSNPNLYWYRQAAGRGLQLLFYSVGIGQISSEVPQNLSASRPQDRQFILSSKKLLLSDSGFYLCAWATSGIFEQYFGPGTRLTVT.